Following are 30 T cell receptor beta chains from one sample sequenced in a study of response to subunit inactivated influenza vaccine. TCRdb fed the RT-PCR reads into MiXCR, producing one record per CDR3 protein. The sample has roughly 710,000 distinct CDR3 sequences, around 15% seen once. The material was PBMCs from blood, obtained approximately 15 days before vaccination. All receptors come from a man aged 50-60 years who received an inactivated influenza vaccine.

This clonotype came up a few times. The genes are TRBV12-3 or TRBV12-4 and TRBJ2-7, with TRBD2 matching 9 bases. Trimming cost V 1 base and J 4 bases; bases outside gene matches: 5. This CDR3 is 15 amino acids long. The CDR3 here is CASSLGLADNYEQYF. The CDR3 DNA is TGTGCCAGCAGTTTAGGACTAGCGGATAATTACGAGCAGTACTTC.

The J gene is TRBJ2-1, the V gene TRBV6-1, with 7 bases fitting TRBD2. Germline V lookup: CDR1 MNHNS, CDR2 SASEGT. After removal of 6 bases from V and 3 bases from J, the junction contained 8 bases not matched to a gene. CDR3 length: 15 residues. CDR3 DNA: TGTGCCAGCAGAAAAGGCGGGAGTATCTACAATGAGCAGTTCTTC. Translated: CASRKGGSIYNEQFF.

There are many counts of this clonotype. The chain's CDR3 is CASARSEPTDTQYF. The CDR3 DNA follows: TGCGCCAGCGCAAGATCGGAGCCCACAGATACGCAGTATTTT. This chain links TRBV5-1 with TRBJ2-3; no reliable D call. Trimming left V 7 bases short and J 2 bases short, with 14 bases between. The germline CDR1 and CDR2 sequences are SGHRS and YFSETQ. This CDR3 spans 14 amino acids. Using reference TRBV5-1 and TRBJ2-3 for the parts outside the CDR3, the full variable domain is KAGVTQTPRYLIKTRGQQVTLSCSPISGHRSVSWYQQTPGQGLQFLFEYFSETQRNKGNFPGRFSGRQFSNSRSEMNVSTLELGDSALYLCASARSEPTDTQYFGPGTRLTVL.

The rearrangement joins TRBV10-3 to TRBJ2-5; tentatively, D is TRBD1 or TRBD2 (6 bases each). Germline loops: CDR1 ENHRY, CDR2 SYGVKD. Deletions cut 1 base from V and 2 bases from J, with 14 bases between. The CDR3 has 16 amino acids. CDR3 sequence (DNA): TGTGCCATCAGTGAGTGGAGGGGGAAGGGACAAGAGACCCAGTACTTC. It translates to CAISEWRGKGQETQYF.

This clonotype was counted a few times. The chain links TRBV12-3 or TRBV12-4 to TRBJ1-5; D uncertain. The CDR3 totals 12 residues. The germline V and J ends were trimmed by 5 bases and 8 bases, with 10 bases remaining between them. The CDR3 region has the DNA TGTGCCAGCAGTCAAACTGGAGAGCCCCAGCATTTT. It specifies CASSQTGEPQHF.

The J gene is TRBJ1-5, the V gene TRBV4-2, with 10 bases aligning to TRBD1. Trimming took 0 bases from V and 3 from J; bases not matched to a gene: 8. The CDR3 spans 18 residues. CDR1 and CDR2 from the germline V gene are LGHNA and YNFKEQ. CDR3 region: CASSQEGGTGAYNQPQHF. Here the CDR3 DNA reads TGTGCCAGCAGCCAAGAAGGAGGGACAGGGGCATACAATCAGCCCCAGCATTTT.

This sequence joins TRBV6-2 or TRBV6-3 and TRBJ2-5; 9 bases are a match to TRBD2. V lost 0 bases, J lost 4 bases, and 12 bases stayed unmatched. Germline V gene data show CDR1 as MNHEY and CDR2 as SVGEGT. This CDR3 contains 18 residues. The CDR3 bases are TGTGCCAGCAGTTACTCGCGCGGGAGGGCCAGTATTGGAGAGACCCAGTACTTC. As protein: CASSYSRGRASIGETQYF.

The rearrangement joins TRBV20-1 to TRBJ1-2; D not certain. This CDR3 spans 14 amino acids. Germline values: CDR1 DFQATT, CDR2 SNEGSKA (reference sequence). In DNA, the CDR3 is TGCAGCCCTAGAGAGTCTGCTACTAACTATGGCTACACCTTC. It codes for CSPRESATNYGYTF.

This clonotype came up many times. V usage is TRBV7-8 and J usage is TRBJ2-5; D is unresolved. CDR1 is SGHVS and CDR2 is FQNEAQ in the germline V gene. The CDR3 covers 14 residues. Trimming stripped 1 base from V and 4 bases from J, with 10 bases between. CDR3 DNA: TGTGCCAGCAGCTTAGTGGCCCAGGCAGAGACCCAGTACTTC. Protein: CASSLVAQAETQYF.

This chain connects TRBV11-2 to TRBJ2-2, with D tentatively TRBD1 (5 bases). The CDR3 sequence is 15 residues long. The V gene lost 7 bases and the J gene lost 0 bases, with 12 bases spanning the gap. The germline gives CDR1 SGHAT, CDR2 FQNNGV. In nucleotides, the CDR3 is TGTGCCAGCACCTACCAGACAGCGAACACCGGGGAGCTGTTTTTT. It codes for CASTYQTANTGELFF.

This clonotype has just a few counts. This chain connects TRBV5-6 to TRBJ2-3; either TRBD1 or TRBD2 may fit D (6 bases each). The CDR3 is 15 residues long. Germline lookup yields CDR1 SGHDT and CDR2 YYEEEE. V was trimmed by 0 bases and J by 4 bases, leaving 12 bases between them. The CDR3 sequence is CASSLEGGYPDTQYF. CDR3 DNA: TGTGCCAGCAGCTTGGAAGGGGGGTATCCAGATACGCAGTATTTT.

The CDR3 is CASSFRVAGELRGEQFF. In nucleotides, the CDR3 is TGTGCCAGCAGTTTTAGGGTAGCGGGAGAGCTCCGCGGTGAGCAGTTCTTC. The chain is built from TRBV28 and TRBJ2-1; TRBD2 matches at 9 bases. CDR1 and CDR2 (germline): MDHEN, SYDVKM. CDR3 length: 17 residues. The ends lost 3 bases at V and 9 bases at J; junction bases unmatched: 15.

The chain joins TRBV6-2 or TRBV6-3 to TRBJ2-5; 9 bases are shared with TRBD1. This CDR3 is built from 15 residues. J was trimmed by 5 bases and V by 5 bases; bases with no gene match: 9. CDR1 MNHEY and CDR2 SVGEGT come from the germline V gene. The CDR3 is CASSLLDRGYETQYF. Here the CDR3 DNA reads TGTGCCAGCAGTCTCTTGGACAGGGGATACGAGACCCAGTACTTC.

This clonotype was seen a handful of times. CDR3 bases: TGTGCCAGCAGCCAAACCCAGTCGTCTTTCAGCTCCTACGAGCAGTACTTC. It translates to CASSQTQSSFSSYEQYF. The rearrangement uses TRBV4-2 and TRBJ2-7; D gene uncertain. This CDR3 contains 17 residues. Germline V gives CDR1 LGHNA, CDR2 YNFKEQ. V was clipped by 2 bases and J by 0 bases, with 17 bases between them.

The rearrangement joins TRBV20-1 to TRBJ1-1; TRBD1 might be the D (5 bases). The CDR3 loop spans 15 amino acids. V was clipped by 3 bases and J by 0 bases, with 14 bases between them. Per the germline V gene, CDR1 is DFQATT and CDR2 is SNEGSKA (reference sequence). The CDR3 reads CSASAGAPMNTEAFF. Written as DNA, the CDR3 is TGCAGTGCTAGTGCCGGGGCCCCGATGAACACTGAAGCTTTCTTT.

The chain employs TRBV7-9 and TRBJ2-7; TRBD1 agrees at 8 bases. CDR1 and CDR2 from the germline V gene are SEHNR and FQNEAQ (reference sequence). The length of the CDR3 is 14 residues. Unmatched junction bases numbered 4, after V lost 1 base and J lost 5 bases. The CDR3 coding sequence is TGTGCCAGCAGCTTAGGGACAGGGCAGGACGAGCAGTACTTC. Protein product: CASSLGTGQDEQYF.

The chain joins TRBV12-3 or TRBV12-4 to TRBJ2-7; 9 bases map to TRBD1. This CDR3 has 14 residues. V shed 1 base, J shed 6 bases, and the junction held 4 bases outside the gene matches. In DNA form, the CDR3 reads TGTGCCAGCAGTTTAGGGGACAGGGAGAGCGAGCAGTACTTC. This sequence encodes CASSLGDRESEQYF.

This clonotype has only a few counts. The rearrangement uses TRBV2 and TRBJ2-5; no reliable D call. V was trimmed by 4 bases and J by 4 bases, leaving 10 bases between them. Germline values: CDR1 SNHLY, CDR2 FYNNEI. CDR3 length equals 13 residues. CDR3: CASSADSSETQYF. CDR3 in DNA: TGTGCCAGCAGTGCTGATTCTTCAGAGACCCAGTACTTC.

This clonotype came up a few times. The rearrangement uses TRBV6-1 and TRBJ1-1, with a possible D match to TRBD1 (6 bases). The V end was cut by 5 bases, the J end by 2 bases, with 18 bases between. Per germline, CDR1 MNHNS and CDR2 SASEGT. This CDR3 has 16 amino acids. The CDR3 region has the DNA TGTGCCAGCAGTCCAAACAGGGATTGGGAAAACACTGAAGCTTTCTTT. Protein: CASSPNRDWENTEAFF.

This chain uses TRBV5-1 with TRBJ2-3, with 7 bases aligning to TRBD2. This CDR3 spans 16 amino acids. The germline gives CDR1 SGHRS, CDR2 YFSETQ. The V and J ends lost 0 bases and 4 bases, in that order; junction bases with no gene match: 8. The CDR3 here is CASSLVAGSGADTQYF. The CDR3 DNA is TGCGCCAGCAGCTTGGTTGCGGGGAGCGGGGCAGATACGCAGTATTTT.

This chain connects TRBV7-9 to TRBJ2-1; D not certain. The ends were cut back, 3 bases at V and 1 base at J, with 16 bases in the middle. The CDR3 has 17 amino acids. Germline CDR1 and CDR2: SEHNR and FQNEAQ (reference sequence). DNA for the CDR3: TGTGCCAGCAGCTTTGCCATAGTAGTAGTTTCCTACAATGAGCAGTTCTTC. Its protein product is CASSFAIVVVSYNEQFF.

Only a few counts were recorded for this clonotype. This rearrangement joins TRBV27 to TRBJ2-1; D may be TRBD1 or TRBD2 (6 bases each). V was pared by 8 bases and J by 4 bases, with 12 bases between. Looked up from germline, CDR1 is MNHEY and CDR2 is SMNVEV (reference sequence). The CDR3 spans 13 residues. The CDR3 nucleotides are TGTGCCAGCGGAGGGACATTATACAATGAGCAGTTCTTC. This sequence encodes CASGGTLYNEQFF.

This clonotype was observed a few times. The J gene is TRBJ2-7, the V gene TRBV5-1; 7 nucleotides agree with TRBD1. Germline V CDR1 and CDR2: SGHRS, YFSETQ. V shed 4 bases, J shed 3 bases, and the junction held 4 bases outside the gene matches. The CDR3 totals 13 residues. The CDR3 nucleotides are TGCGCCAGCAGCACCGGGACAGACTACGAGCAGTACTTC. It codes for CASSTGTDYEQYF. The complete variable domain, with remaining parts taken from reference TRBV5-1 and TRBJ2-7, reads KAGVTQTPRYLIKTRGQQVTLSCSPISGHRSVSWYQQTPGQGLQFLFEYFSETQRNKGNFPGRFSGRQFSNSRSEMNVSTLELGDSALYLCASSTGTDYEQYFGPGTRLTVT.

The chain uses TRBV5-1 and TRBJ2-5; possible D gene TRBD2, 6 bases. This CDR3 has 15 residues. Germline CDR1 and CDR2: SGHRS and YFSETQ. Between the trimmed V and J ends, which lost 4 bases and 5 bases, there was a span of 18 bases. The DNA for the CDR3 is TGCGCCAGCAGCACCAGCCCGGGGGTATATGAGACCCAGTACTTC. It codes for CASSTSPGVYETQYF.

This chain joins TRBV7-2 and TRBJ1-6; unclear D gene. Trimming took off 0 bases at V and 5 bases at J, with 11 bases between the two ends. The CDR3 loop spans 16 amino acids. The germline V gene has CDR1 SGHTA and CDR2 FQGNSA. CDR3 DNA: TGTGCCAGCAGCTTAGCGCCGGGCGGGAATAATTCACCCCTCCACTTT. This translates into CASSLAPGGNNSPLHF.

This sequence joins TRBV10-3 and TRBJ2-7; D remains unclear. The V gene's germline CDR1 is ENHRY and CDR2 SYGVKD. V lost 7 bases to trimming and J lost 6 bases, with 10 bases between them. This CDR3 has 11 residues. CDR3 DNA sequence: TGTGCCATCAAGCAGGAAGGCGAGCAGTACTTC. It is translated as CAIKQEGEQYF.

This clonotype was counted a few times. The genes are TRBV20-1 and TRBJ1-1, with 8 bases identical to TRBD1. Germline loops: CDR1 DFQATT, CDR2 SNEGSKA (reference sequence). J lost 5 bases, V lost 3 bases, and 11 bases had no gene match. The CDR3 spans 15 residues. The CDR3 is CSASTARGPGTEAFF. As DNA, the CDR3 is TGCAGTGCTAGTACTGCCAGGGGGCCCGGGACTGAAGCTTTCTTT.

This chain links TRBV28 with TRBJ2-7; TRBD1 or TRBD2 may be the D gene (6 bases each). Per the germline V gene, CDR1 is MDHEN and CDR2 is SYDVKM. Trimming left V 2 bases short and J 7 bases short, with 12 bases between. CDR3 length: 13 amino acids. This CDR3 is CASSLTQGREQYF. CDR3 coding DNA: TGTGCCAGCAGTTTAACGCAGGGGAGGGAGCAGTACTTC. Full variable domain (outside the CDR3, taken from reference TRBV28 and TRBJ2-7): DVKVTQSSRYLVKRTGEKVFLECVQDMDHENMFWYRQDPGLGLRLIYFSYDVKMKEKGDIPEGYSVSREKKERFSLILESASTNQTSMYLCASSLTQGREQYFGPGTRLTVT.

The chain has TRBV12-3 or TRBV12-4 and TRBJ1-2, with a tentative D call TRBD1 (6 bases). CDR3 length equals 13 residues. Trimming removed 6 bases at V and 2 bases at J, with 10 bases between. In nucleotides, the CDR3 is TGTGCCAGCAGCGTCCAGGGGAACTATGGCTACACCTTC. Its translation is CASSVQGNYGYTF.

The J gene is TRBJ1-1, the V gene TRBV3-1, with a weak D call TRBD1 (5 bases). Germline V lookup: CDR1 LGHDT, CDR2 YNNKEL (reference sequence). V lost 1 base and J 9 bases, leaving 15 bases between the germline ends. There are 14 residues in the CDR3. For the CDR3, the DNA is TGTGCCAGCAGCCAAGGTCCGGGACCCTGGAAAGCTTTCTTT. Amino acid sequence: CASSQGPGPWKAFF.